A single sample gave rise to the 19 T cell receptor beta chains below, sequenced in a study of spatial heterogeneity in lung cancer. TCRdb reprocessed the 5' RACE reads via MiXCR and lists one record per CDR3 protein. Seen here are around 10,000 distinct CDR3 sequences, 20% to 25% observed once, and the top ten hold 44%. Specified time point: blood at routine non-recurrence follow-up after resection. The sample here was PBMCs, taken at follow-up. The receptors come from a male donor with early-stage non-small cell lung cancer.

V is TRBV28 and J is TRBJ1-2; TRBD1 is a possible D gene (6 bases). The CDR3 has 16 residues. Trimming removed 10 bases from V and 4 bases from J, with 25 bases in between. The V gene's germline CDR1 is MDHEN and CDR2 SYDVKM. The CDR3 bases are TGTGCCACCAGGGATGCCGGGACACCGCTTCTCTATGGCTACACCTTC. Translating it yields CATRDAGTPLLYGYTF.

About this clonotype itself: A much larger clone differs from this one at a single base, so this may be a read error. CDR3: CASSPVRLATDTQYF. DNA for the CDR3: TGCGCCAGCAGCCCCGTCAGACTAGCAACAGATACGCAGTATTTT. The chain couples TRBV5-1 to TRBJ2-3; 7 nucleotides align to TRBD2. Germline lookup yields CDR1 SGHRS and CDR2 YFSETQ. CDR3 length equals 15 residues. J lost 3 bases, V lost 4 bases, and 8 bases had no gene match.

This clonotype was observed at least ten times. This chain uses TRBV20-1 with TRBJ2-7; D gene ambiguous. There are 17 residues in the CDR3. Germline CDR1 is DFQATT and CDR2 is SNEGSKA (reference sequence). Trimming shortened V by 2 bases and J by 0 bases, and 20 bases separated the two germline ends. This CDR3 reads CSARSLRRAKGSYEQYF. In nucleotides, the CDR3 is TGCAGTGCTAGAAGCCTCCGGAGAGCGAAGGGCTCCTACGAGCAGTACTTC.

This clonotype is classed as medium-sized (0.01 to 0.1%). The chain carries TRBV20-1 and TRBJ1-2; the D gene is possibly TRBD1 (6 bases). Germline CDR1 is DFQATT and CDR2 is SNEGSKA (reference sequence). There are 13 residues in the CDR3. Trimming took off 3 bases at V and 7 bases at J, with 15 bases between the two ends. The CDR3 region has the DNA TGCAGTGCTAGTACCCAGGGGAATTTTGGCTACACCTTC. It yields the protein CSASTQGNFGYTF.

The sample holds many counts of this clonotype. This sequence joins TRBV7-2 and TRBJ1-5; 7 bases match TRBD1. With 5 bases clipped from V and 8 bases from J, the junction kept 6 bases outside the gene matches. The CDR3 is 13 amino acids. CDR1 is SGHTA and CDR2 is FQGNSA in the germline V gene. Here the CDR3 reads CASSMTGREPQHF. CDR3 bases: TGTGCCAGCAGCATGACAGGGCGGGAGCCCCAGCATTTT.

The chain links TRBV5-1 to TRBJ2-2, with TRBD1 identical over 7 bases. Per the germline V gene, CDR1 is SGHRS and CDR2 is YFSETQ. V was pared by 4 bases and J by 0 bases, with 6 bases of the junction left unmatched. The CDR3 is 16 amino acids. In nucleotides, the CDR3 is TGCGCCAGCAGCATGGGACAGCTATCGAACACCGGGGAGCTGTTTTTT. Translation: CASSMGQLSNTGELFF.

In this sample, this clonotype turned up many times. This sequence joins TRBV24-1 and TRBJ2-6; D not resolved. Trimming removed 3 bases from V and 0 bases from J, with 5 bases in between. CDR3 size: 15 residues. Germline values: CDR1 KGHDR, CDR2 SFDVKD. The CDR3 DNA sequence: TGTGCCACCAGTGATCAAGCCTCTGGGGCCAACGTCCTGACTTTC. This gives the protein CATSDQASGANVLTF.

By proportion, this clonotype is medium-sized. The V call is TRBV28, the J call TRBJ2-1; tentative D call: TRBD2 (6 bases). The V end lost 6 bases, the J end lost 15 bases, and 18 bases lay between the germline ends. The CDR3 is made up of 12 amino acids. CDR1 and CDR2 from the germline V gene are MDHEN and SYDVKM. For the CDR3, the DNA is TGTGCCAGCAGGTCAATTAGCGGCCAAGGGTTCTTC. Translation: CASRSISGQGFF.

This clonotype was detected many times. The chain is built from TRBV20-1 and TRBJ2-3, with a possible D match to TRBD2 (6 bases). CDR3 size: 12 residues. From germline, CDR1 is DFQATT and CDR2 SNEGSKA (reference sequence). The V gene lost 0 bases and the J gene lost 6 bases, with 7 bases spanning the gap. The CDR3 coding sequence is TGCAGTGCTAGAGATGGGGGGGATACGCAGTATTTT. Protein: CSARDGGDTQYF.

The CDR3 sequence: CASSLFPNEQFF. CDR3 DNA sequence: TGTGCCAGCAGTTTATTTCCTAATGAGCAGTTCTTC. The chain joins TRBV27 to TRBJ2-1; D is undetermined. There are 12 residues in the CDR3. V shed 1 base and J shed 7 bases, with 5 bases lying between them. CDR1 is MNHEY, CDR2 SMNVEV, per germline (reference sequence).

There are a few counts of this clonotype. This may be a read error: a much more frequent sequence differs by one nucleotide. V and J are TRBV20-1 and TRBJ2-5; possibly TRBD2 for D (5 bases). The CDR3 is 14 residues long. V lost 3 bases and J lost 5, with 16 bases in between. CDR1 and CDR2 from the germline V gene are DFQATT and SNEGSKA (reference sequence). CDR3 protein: CSASTPGPGETQYF. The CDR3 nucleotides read TGCAGTGCTAGCACCCCGGGCCCGGGGGAGACCCAGTACTTC.

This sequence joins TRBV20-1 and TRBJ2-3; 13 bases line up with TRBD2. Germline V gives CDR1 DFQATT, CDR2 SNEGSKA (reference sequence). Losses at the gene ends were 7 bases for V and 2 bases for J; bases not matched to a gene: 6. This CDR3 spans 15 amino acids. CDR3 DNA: TGCAGTGGCTCACTAGCGGGAGGGCCCACAGATACGCAGTATTTT. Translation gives CSGSLAGGPTDTQYF.

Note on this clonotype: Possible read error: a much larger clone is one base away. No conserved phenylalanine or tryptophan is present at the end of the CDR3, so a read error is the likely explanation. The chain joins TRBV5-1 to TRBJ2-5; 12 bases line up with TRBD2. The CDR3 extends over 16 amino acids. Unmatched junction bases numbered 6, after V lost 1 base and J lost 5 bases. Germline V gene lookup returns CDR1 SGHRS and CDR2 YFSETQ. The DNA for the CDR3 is TGCGCCAGCAGCTTGAGACTAGCGGGAGCGGGGGAGACCCAGTACCTC. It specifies CASSLRLAGAGETQYL.

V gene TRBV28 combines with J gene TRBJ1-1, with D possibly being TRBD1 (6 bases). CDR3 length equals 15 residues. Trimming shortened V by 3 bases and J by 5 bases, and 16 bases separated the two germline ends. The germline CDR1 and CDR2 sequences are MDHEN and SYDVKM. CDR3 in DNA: TGTGCCAGCAGTTTCGGGGGCCGGCAAAGGACTGAAGCTTTCTTT. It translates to CASSFGGRQRTEAFF.

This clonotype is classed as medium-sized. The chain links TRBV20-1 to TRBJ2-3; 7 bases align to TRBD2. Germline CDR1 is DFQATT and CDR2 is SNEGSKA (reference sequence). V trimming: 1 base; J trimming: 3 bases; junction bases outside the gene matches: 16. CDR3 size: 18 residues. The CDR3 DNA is TGCAGTGCTAGAGTCTTGCCTCTAACCGGGACTACTACAGATACGCAGTATTTT. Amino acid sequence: CSARVLPLTGTTTDTQYF.

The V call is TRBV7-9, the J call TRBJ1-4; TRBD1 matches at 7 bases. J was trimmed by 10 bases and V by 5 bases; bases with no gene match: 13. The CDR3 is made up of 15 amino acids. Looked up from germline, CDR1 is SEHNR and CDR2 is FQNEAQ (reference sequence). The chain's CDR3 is CASSQGVGRQGKLFF. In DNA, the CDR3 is TGTGCCAGCAGCCAGGGGGTGGGACGCCAAGGAAAACTGTTTTTT.

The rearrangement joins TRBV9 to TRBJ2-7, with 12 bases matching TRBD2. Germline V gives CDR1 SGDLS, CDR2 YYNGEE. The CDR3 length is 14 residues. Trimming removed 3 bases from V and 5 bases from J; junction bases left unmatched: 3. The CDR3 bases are TGTGCCAGCAGCGCTAGCGGGAGGGTTGACGAGCAGTACTTC. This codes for CASSASGRVDEQYF.

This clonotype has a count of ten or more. The CDR3 DNA follows: TGTGCCAGCAGGGGACGGGCTGGTGAAAAACTGTTTTTT. It specifies CASRGRAGEKLFF. The chain couples TRBV2 to TRBJ1-4, with a possible D match to TRBD1 (5 bases). Between the trimmed V and J ends, which lost 6 bases and 7 bases, there was a span of 12 bases. This CDR3 is 13 amino acids long. Germline assignment: CDR1 SNHLY and CDR2 FYNNEI.

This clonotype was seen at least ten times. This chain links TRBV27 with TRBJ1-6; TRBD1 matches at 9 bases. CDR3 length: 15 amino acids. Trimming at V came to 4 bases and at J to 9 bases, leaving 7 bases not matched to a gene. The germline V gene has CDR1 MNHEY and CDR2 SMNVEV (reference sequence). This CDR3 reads CASSSWTGDSSPLHF. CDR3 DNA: TGTGCCAGCAGTTCATGGACAGGGGACAGTTCACCCCTCCACTTT.